This TCR beta chain was found in a study of cytomegalovirus exposure and HLA in healthy donors. PCR was performed using 60 Vbeta and 13 Jbeta primers. The method was immunoSEQ multiplex PCR; TCRdb's version includes in-frame clones alone and lacks a portion of them. The sample records 180,000 or so clones, just over 75% being singletons. Whole-study results and caveats: Cytomegalovirus status, reportedly, was diagnosed with high specificity and sensitivity by the classifier. A cluster of highly shared sequence variants was likely a sequencing artifact. Most TCR sequences were rare, but some public TCRs occurred in many donors.

Concerning this clone itself: Antigen: not known.

Looked up from germline, CDR1 is SGDLS and CDR2 is YYNGEE. The V end was cut by 3 bases, the J end by 6 bases, with 13 bases between. The CDR3 length is 14 residues. The rearrangement links TRBV9 to TRBJ1-5, with D tentatively TRBD1 (6 bases). Sample: PBMCs. The TCR originated in a man aged 18 to 30 in good health and CMV-seronegative. The CDR3 sequence is CASSGPGDRQPQHF. CDR3 coding DNA: TGTGCCAGCAGCGGACCAGGGGATCGTCAGCCCCAGCATTTT.